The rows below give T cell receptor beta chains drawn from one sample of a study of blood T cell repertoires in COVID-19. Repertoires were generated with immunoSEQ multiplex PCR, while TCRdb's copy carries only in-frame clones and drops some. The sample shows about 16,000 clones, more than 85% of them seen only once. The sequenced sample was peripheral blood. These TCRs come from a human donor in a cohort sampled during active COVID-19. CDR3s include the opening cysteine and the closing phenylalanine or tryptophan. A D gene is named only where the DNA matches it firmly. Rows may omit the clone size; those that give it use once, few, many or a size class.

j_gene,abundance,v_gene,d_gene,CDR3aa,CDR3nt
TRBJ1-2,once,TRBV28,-,CASSSSGWDGYTF,TGTGCCAGCAGTTCCTCAGGCTGGGATGGCTACACCTTC
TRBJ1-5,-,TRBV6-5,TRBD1,CASSPGTGYQPQHF,TGTGCCAGCAGTCCCGGGACAGGGTATCAGCCCCAGCATTTT
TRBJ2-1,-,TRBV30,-,CAWSRGEQFF,TGTGCCTGGAGTAGAGGTGAGCAGTTCTTC
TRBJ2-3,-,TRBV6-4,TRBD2,CASSATSPDTQYF,TGTGCCAGCAGTGCGACTAGCCCCGATACGCAGTATTTT
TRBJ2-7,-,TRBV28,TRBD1,CASSYSGTGNYEQYF,TGTGCCAGCAGTTACTCCGGGACAGGGAACTACGAGCAGTACTTC
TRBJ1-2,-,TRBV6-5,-,CASSYRVGGAADGYTF,TGTGCCAGCAGTTACAGGGTAGGGGGTGCAGCCGATGGCTACACCTTC
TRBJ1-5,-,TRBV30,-,CAWSRQGNQPQHF,TGTGCCTGGAGTCGGCAGGGAAATCAGCCCCAGCATTTT
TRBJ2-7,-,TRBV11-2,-,CASSSLTYEQYF,TGTGCCAGCAGCTCCCTTACCTACGAGCAGTACTTC
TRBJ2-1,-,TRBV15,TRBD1,CATAGTGGNEQFF,TGTGCCACGGCCGGGACAGGGGGCAATGAGCAGTTCTTC
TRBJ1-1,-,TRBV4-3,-,CASSQEDSLNTEAFF,TGCGCCAGCAGCCAAGAAGACAGTTTGAACACTGAAGCTTTCTTT
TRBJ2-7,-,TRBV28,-,CASRRMGQTYEQYF,TGTGCCAGCCGCAGGATGGGGCAGACCTACGAGCAGTACTTC
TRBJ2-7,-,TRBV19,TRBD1,CASSIEGTASYEQYF,TGTGCCAGTAGTATAGAGGGGACAGCCTCCTACGAGCAGTACTTC
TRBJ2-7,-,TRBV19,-,CASSHTSRGEQYF,TGTGCCAGTAGTCACACCTCCAGGGGCGAGCAGTACTTC
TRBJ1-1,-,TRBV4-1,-,CASSQGPHPIEAFF,TGCGCCAGCAGCCAGGGCCCTCATCCTATTGAAGCTTTCTTT
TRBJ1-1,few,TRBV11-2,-,CASSLTGLEAFF,TGTGCCAGCAGCTTAACAGGGCTTGAAGCTTTCTTT
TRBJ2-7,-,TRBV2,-,CASSMRVADEQYF,TGTGCCAGCAGTATGAGGGTTGCGGACGAGCAGTACTTC
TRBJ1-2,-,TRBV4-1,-,CASSLRVGEDYGYTF,TGCGCCAGCAGCTTGCGGGTCGGGGAGGACTATGGCTACACCTTC
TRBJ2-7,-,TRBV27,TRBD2,CASSLAGEGHEQYF,TGTGCCAGCAGTTTAGCGGGAGAAGGACACGAGCAGTACTTC
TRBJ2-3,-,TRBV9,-,CASSVGTGGTDTQYF,TGTGCCAGCAGCGTAGGGACGGGGGGCACAGATACGCAGTATTTT
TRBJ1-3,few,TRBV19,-,CASCRAPRDTIYF,TGTGCCAGCTGCCGGGCCCCGAGGGACACCATATATTTT
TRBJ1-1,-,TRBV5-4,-,CASSRVSATEAFF,TGTGCCAGCAGCCGGGTCTCGGCCACTGAAGCTTTCTTT
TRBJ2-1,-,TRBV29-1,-,CSVERGRESNEQFF,TGCAGCGTTGAGAGAGGGCGGGAAAGCAATGAGCAGTTCTTC
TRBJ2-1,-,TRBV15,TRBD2,CATSRGLAGPPYNEQFF,TGTGCCACCAGCCGGGGACTAGCGGGCCCTCCCTACAATGAGCAGTTCTTC
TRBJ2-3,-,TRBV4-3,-,CASSRDMTRDSDTQYF,TGCGCCAGCAGCCGAGACATGACTAGGGACTCAGATACGCAGTATTTT
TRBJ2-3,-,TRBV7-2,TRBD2,CASSLVPSGRVVGTDTQYF,TGTGCCAGCAGCTTAGTGCCTAGCGGGAGGGTCGTTGGCACAGATACGCAGTATTTT
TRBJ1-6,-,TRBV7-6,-,CASSLQGQGSPLHF,TGTGCCAGCAGCTTACAGGGGCAGGGTTCACCCCTCCACTTT
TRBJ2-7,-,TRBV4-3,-,CASSHDRTPSSYEQYF,TGCGCCAGCAGCCATGACCGGACACCAAGTTCCTACGAGCAGTACTTC
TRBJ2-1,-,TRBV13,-,CASSLGLNYINEQFF,TGTGCCAGCAGCTTAGGATTAAACTATATCAATGAGCAGTTCTTC
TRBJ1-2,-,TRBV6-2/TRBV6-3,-,CASSYSGAGFGNYGYTF,TGTGCCAGCAGTTACTCGGGGGCAGGGTTCGGTAACTATGGCTACACCTTC